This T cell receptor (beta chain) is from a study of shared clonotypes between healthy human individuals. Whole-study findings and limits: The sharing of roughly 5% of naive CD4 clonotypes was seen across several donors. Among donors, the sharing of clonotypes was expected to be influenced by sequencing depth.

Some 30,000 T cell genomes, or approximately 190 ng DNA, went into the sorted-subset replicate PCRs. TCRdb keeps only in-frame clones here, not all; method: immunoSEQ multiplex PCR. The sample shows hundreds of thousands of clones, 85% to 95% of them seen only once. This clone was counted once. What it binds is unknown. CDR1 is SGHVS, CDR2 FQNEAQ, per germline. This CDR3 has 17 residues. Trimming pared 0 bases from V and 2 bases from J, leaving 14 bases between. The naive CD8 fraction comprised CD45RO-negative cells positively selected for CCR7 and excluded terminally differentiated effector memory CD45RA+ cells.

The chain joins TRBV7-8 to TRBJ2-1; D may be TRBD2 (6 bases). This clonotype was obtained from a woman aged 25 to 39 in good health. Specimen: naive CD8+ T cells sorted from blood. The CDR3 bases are TGTGCCAGCAGCTTAGCGCTGGGGACTGGGCCCTACAATGAGCAGTTCTTC. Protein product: CASSLALGTGPYNEQFF.